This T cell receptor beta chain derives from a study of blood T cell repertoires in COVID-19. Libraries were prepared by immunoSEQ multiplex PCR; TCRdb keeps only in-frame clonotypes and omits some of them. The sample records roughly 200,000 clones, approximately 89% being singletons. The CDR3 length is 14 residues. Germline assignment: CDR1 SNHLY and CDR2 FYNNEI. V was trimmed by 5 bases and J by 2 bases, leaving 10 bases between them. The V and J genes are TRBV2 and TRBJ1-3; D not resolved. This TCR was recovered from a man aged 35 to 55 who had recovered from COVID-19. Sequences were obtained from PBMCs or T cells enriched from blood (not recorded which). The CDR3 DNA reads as TGTGCCAGCAGTCAGACTCTGACTGGAAACACCATATATTTT. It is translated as CASSQTLTGNTIYF.